The source of this T cell receptor (beta chain) is a study of blood T cell repertoires in COVID-19. Study as a whole: The samples span acute and convalescent COVID-19 from the United States, Italy and Spain.

Generated by immunoSEQ multiplex PCR, the TCRdb table keeps only in-frame clones and is missing some. The data contain 100,000 to 150,000 clones, approximately 87% of them singletons. Germline V gives CDR1 LGHDT, CDR2 YNNKEL (reference sequence). The CDR3 loop spans 17 amino acids. Trimming removed 1 base from V and 1 base from J; junction bases left unmatched: 6. The receptor was isolated from a man in his 70s who had recovered from COVID-19. V and J are TRBV3-1 (or the pseudogene TRBV3-2) and TRBJ2-3, with 9 bases that match TRBD2. Sequenced: peripheral blood. DNA for the CDR3: TGTGCCAGCAGCCAAGGTGTTAGCGGGAGTGGCACAGATACGCAGTATTTT. Residues: CASSQGVSGSGTDTQYF.